This T cell receptor (beta chain) was identified during a study of siplizumab effects on memory and regulatory T cells. Whole-study findings and limits: Assignment of a naive or memory phenotype failed for roughly 80-96% of the proliferating CD4+ or CD8+ clones.

Here immunoSEQ multiplex PCR was the method, and the copy in TCRdb shows in-frame clones only, minus some. Of about 100,000 clones listed, over 90% are singletons. Turning to this clone: Its target is not known.

CDR3 length: 15 amino acids. Germline V gene sequence: CDR1 LNHDA, CDR2 SQIVND (reference sequence). V dropped 6 bases and J dropped 5 bases, with 19 bases sitting between them. The chain combines TRBV19 with TRBJ2-5; D uncertain. The source is a human donor in good health. The sequenced material came from non-Treg CD4+ T cells sorted from blood. As DNA, the CDR3 is TGTGCCAGTAGCCCACCCGACGAGTATCTGGAGACCCAGTACTTC. This gives the protein CASSPPDEYLETQYF.